This T cell receptor beta chain is drawn from a study of cytomegalovirus exposure and HLA in healthy donors. General study findings and limits: CMV antigen specificity was confirmed in vitro for a few CMV-associated chains.

Worth noting for this clone: The target antigen is unknown.

Clones were sequenced by immunoSEQ multiplex PCR, and TCRdb holds only the in-frame ones, with some missing. The sample yields 230,000 or so clones, approximately 86% seen once. V lost 1 base and J lost 6; bases outside the gene matches: 9. Germline V gene data show CDR1 as MNHEY and CDR2 as SMNVEV (reference sequence). This CDR3 region has 15 residues. The chain is built from TRBV27 and TRBJ2-7, with 7 bases that match TRBD1. The clonotype originates from a young woman in good health and CMV-seronegative. Sequences were obtained from PBMCs. CDR3 loop: CASSLFPQGFSEQYF. The CDR3 DNA follows: TGTGCCAGCAGTTTATTTCCACAGGGGTTCAGCGAGCAGTACTTC.